This is a list of T cell receptor beta chains from one sample in a study of T-cell memory formation after mild COVID-19. TCRdb re-derived calls from the 5' RACE reads in MiXCR, one entry per CDR3 protein. The sample has 380,000 or so distinct CDR3 sequences; under 15% are singletons. The sequencing sample was made of PBMCs or a T cell subset sorted from them (not recorded which). These TCRs come from a man in his late teens or twenties who had mild COVID-19 (a few samples of this study predate the infection). Cell type and time point are not known. Both conserved end residues are part of each CDR3. The D gene is left open where the match is weak. Only some rows state a clone size, as once, few, many or a class for expanded clones.

D: TRBD1; V: TRBV12-3/TRBV12-4; length: 15; size: many; J: TRBJ1-2; DNA: TGTGCCAGCAGTAGCCGACCGGGACAGCTTATTGGCTACACCTTC; CDR3: CASSSRPGQLIGYTF
D: NA; V: TRBV18; length: 13; size: NA; J: TRBJ2-7; DNA: TGTGCCAGCTCACCGGCATTTTCCTACGAGCAGTACTTC; CDR3: CASSPAFSYEQYF
D: NA; V: TRBV7-2; length: 15; size: NA; J: TRBJ1-2; DNA: TGTGCCAGCAGCTTACGGGCCCCTCCTAACTATGGCTACACCTTC; CDR3: CASSLRAPPNYGYTF
D: NA; V: TRBV12-3/TRBV12-4; length: 11; size: few; J: TRBJ2-2; DNA: TGTGCCAGCAGTTTGAACGGGGAGCTGTTTTTT; CDR3: CASSLNGELFF
D: NA; V: TRBV7-2; length: 15; size: many; J: TRBJ2-1; DNA: TGTGCCAGCAGCCCCCCTCCAGGGTCCTACAATGAGCAGTTCTTC; CDR3: CASSPPPGSYNEQFF
D: NA; V: TRBV4-1; length: 12; size: many; J: TRBJ1-2; DNA: TGCGCCAGCAGCCATTTAGGTGGTGGCTACACCTTC; CDR3: CASSHLGGGYTF
D: NA; V: TRBV12-3/TRBV12-4; length: 12; size: once; J: TRBJ2-3; DNA: TGTGCCTGCAACTCGGCTGGAGATACGCAGTATTTT; CDR3: CACNSAGDTQYF
D: NA; V: TRBV7-2; length: 14; size: many; J: TRBJ2-1; DNA: TGTGCCAGCAGCTCATCCCGGGGGCGCAATGAGCAGTTCTTC; CDR3: CASSSSRGRNEQFF
D: NA; V: TRBV6-5; length: 14; size: NA; J: TRBJ1-5; DNA: TGTGCCAGCAGTTACTCGAGCCACAACCAGCCCCAGCATTTT; CDR3: CASSYSSHNQPQHF
D: NA; V: TRBV6-6; length: 15; size: NA; J: TRBJ2-5; DNA: TGTGCCAGCAGTTACTCGGGGGGCCGGCAAGAGACCCAGTACTTC; CDR3: CASSYSGGRQETQYF
D: NA; V: TRBV11-1; length: 17; size: many; J: TRBJ2-1; DNA: TGTGCCAGCAGCTTATCACCATCCGCGGCTTTATACAATGAGCAGTTCTTC; CDR3: CASSLSPSAALYNEQFF
D: TRBD2; V: TRBV20-1; length: 15; size: few; J: TRBJ2-5; DNA: TGCAGTGCTAGTCAGAGCGGGGCAGTACAAGAGACCCAGTACTTC; CDR3: CSASQSGAVQETQYF
D: NA; V: TRBV20-1; length: 13; size: many; J: TRBJ2-3; DNA: TGCAGTGCTAGAGACCCCAGGGGAGATACGCAGTATTTT; CDR3: CSARDPRGDTQYF
D: TRBD2; V: TRBV5-1; length: 16; size: few; J: TRBJ2-1; DNA: TGCGCCAGCAGCGTAACCGGGACTAGCGGGTTAAATGAGCAGTTCTTC; CDR3: CASSVTGTSGLNEQFF
D: TRBD1; V: TRBV4-3; length: 18; size: many; J: TRBJ2-4; DNA: TGCGCCAGCAGCCAAGCCCGGACAGGGGGCTGGTCCAAAAACATTCAGTACTTC; CDR3: CASSQARTGGWSKNIQYF
D: NA; V: TRBV6-6; length: 15; size: NA; J: TRBJ1-1; DNA: TGTGCCAGCAGCCCAGTGGGGGCCACATTAAGAGAAGCTTTCTTT; CDR3: CASSPVGATLREAFF
D: TRBD2; V: TRBV9; length: 19; size: NA; J: TRBJ2-1; DNA: TGTGCCAGCAGCCATCACCTCGGGACTAGCTCTAGCTCCTACAATGAGCAGTTCTTC; CDR3: CASSHHLGTSSSSYNEQFF
D: TRBD1; V: TRBV7-6; length: 15; size: many; J: TRBJ2-7; DNA: TGTGCCAGCAGCAGAAGACAGGGGGACTCCTACGAGCAGTACTTC; CDR3: CASSRRQGDSYEQYF